This note documents a single T cell receptor beta chain sequence. From RNA transcripts, TCR beta CDR3 regions were amplified. The HTBI primer set served for first-round RT-PCR of the TCR CDR3. MiXCR was run by TCRdb on the multiplex PCR reads, yielding one entry per CDR3 protein. The sample includes around 500,000 distinct CDR3 sequences, around a fifth of them seen just once. The record originates from a study of T cells in Graves' hyperthyroidism and ophthalmopathy. Per germline, CDR1 KGHDR and CDR2 SFDVKD. This CDR3 has 15 amino acids. V dropped 3 bases and J dropped 1; count of bases not matched to a gene: 3.

The sequenced sample consisted of blood. The TCR originated in a woman aged 70-85 years with Graves' ophthalmopathy. The V call is TRBV24-1, the J call TRBJ2-7; 9 bases agree with TRBD1. The CDR3 region has the DNA TGTGCCACCAGTGATCCGGGACAGGGTTCCTACGAGCAGTACTTC. Its translation is CATSDPGQGSYEQYF.